Presented here are 26 T cell receptor beta chains from one specimen sequenced in a study of blood T cell repertoires in COVID-19. This table comes from immunoSEQ multiplex PCR, and its TCRdb copy is limited to in-frame clones, with some not included. The profile covers under 150,000 clones, with 80% to 90% appearing a single time and 3% to 3.5% taken by the ten largest. Sequenced material: peripheral blood. Every receptor here comes from an older woman with active COVID-19.

The J gene is TRBJ1-2, the V gene TRBV27, with 10 bases matching TRBD1. The CDR3 length is 13 residues. Unmatched junction bases numbered 3, after V lost 3 bases and J lost 8 bases. Per the germline V gene, CDR1 is MNHEY and CDR2 is SMNVEV (reference sequence). The CDR3 sequence is CASSFRTGGGYTF. CDR3 sequence (DNA): TGTGCCAGCAGTTTTCGGACAGGGGGGGGCTACACCTTC.

The CDR3: CASGLEIGTELYEQYF. The CDR3 DNA is TGTGCTAGTGGTTTGGAGATTGGGACAGAACTCTACGAGCAGTACTTC. V is TRBV12-5 and J is TRBJ2-7; 7 positions match TRBD1. The CDR3 loop spans 16 amino acids. V was pared by 1 base and J by 3 bases, with 9 bases of the junction left unmatched. Germline CDR1 is LGHNT and CDR2 is FRNRAP. Complete variable domain (other parts from reference TRBV12-5 and TRBJ2-7): DARVTQTPRHKVTEMGQEVTMRCQPILGHNTVFWYRQTMMQGLELLAYFRNRAPLDDSGMPKDRFSAEMPDATLATLKIQPSEPRDSAVYFCASGLEIGTELYEQYFGPGTRLTVT.

V gene TRBV19 combines with J gene TRBJ2-3; 9 nucleotides align to TRBD2. Per the germline V gene, CDR1 is LNHDA and CDR2 is SQIVND (reference sequence). CDR3 length: 14 residues. V shed 5 bases, J shed 6 bases, and the junction held 6 bases outside the gene matches. This chain's CDR3 is CASSVTGLADTQYF. The CDR3 DNA follows: TGTGCCAGTAGTGTCACCGGACTAGCGGATACGCAGTATTTT.

This CDR3 is CASITGGPSSYEQYF. DNA for the CDR3: TGTGCCAGCATCACAGGGGGCCCAAGCTCCTACGAGCAGTACTTC. This chain uses TRBV28 with TRBJ2-7; 9 nucleotides agree with TRBD1. The CDR3 sequence is 15 residues long. V lost 7 bases and J lost 0; bases outside the gene matches: 7. In germline, CDR1 is MDHEN, CDR2 SYDVKM.

This clone was counted once. The V and J genes are TRBV19 and TRBJ2-7, with 12 bases identical to TRBD2. Germline V gives CDR1 LNHDA, CDR2 SQIVND (reference sequence). With V trimmed by 5 bases and J by 2 bases, 4 bases remained unmatched. The CDR3 has 15 residues. CDR3 DNA: TGTGCCAGTAGTCCTGGACTAGCGGGGACCTACGAGCAGTACTTC. It yields the protein CASSPGLAGTYEQYF.

The chain links TRBV4-2 to TRBJ1-3; D remains unclear. CDR1 is LGHNA, CDR2 YNFKEQ, per germline. CDR3 length: 15 amino acids. V gave up 0 bases and J gave up 4 bases, with 10 bases separating them. CDR3 region: CASSQESTRGNTIYF. CDR3 DNA sequence: TGTGCCAGCAGCCAAGAATCCACTCGGGGAAACACCATATATTTT.

This chain connects TRBV11-3 to TRBJ2-1, with a weak D call TRBD2 (6 bases). The CDR3 is made up of 13 amino acids. Trimming removed 4 bases from V and 6 bases from J, with 10 bases in between. The germline CDR1 and CDR2 sequences are SGHNT and YENEEA. In DNA, the CDR3 is TGTGCCAGCAGCTCTCACGGGGGCAATGAGCAGTTCTTC. The encoded protein is CASSSHGGNEQFF.

V and J are TRBV30 and TRBJ2-1; TRBD2 aligns across 7 bases. The CDR3 sequence is 10 residues long. The germline V gene has CDR1 GTSNPN and CDR2 SVGIG (reference sequence). The V and J ends lost 7 bases and 12 bases, in that order; junction bases with no gene match: 6. Written as DNA, the CDR3 is TGTGCCTTTAAAGCGGGACGGCAGTTCTTC. Translated, it gives CAFKAGRQFF. Complete variable domain (other parts from reference TRBV30 and TRBJ2-1): SQTIHQWPATLVQPVGSPLSLECTVEGTSNPNLYWYRQAAGRGLQLLFYSVGIGQISSEVPQNLSASRPQDRQFILSSKKLLLSDSGFYLCAFKAGRQFFGPGTRLTVL.

The rearrangement uses TRBV30 and TRBJ1-5; weak D call: TRBD1 (6 bases). CDR1 GTSNPN and CDR2 SVGIG come from the germline V gene (reference sequence). V lost 2 bases to trimming and J lost 0 bases, with 11 bases between them. This CDR3 region has 15 residues. CDR3 nucleotide sequence: TGTGCCTGGAGTAGGGGGGGACTTAGCAATCAGCCCCAGCATTTT. This sequence encodes CAWSRGGLSNQPQHF. Together with reference TRBV30 and TRBJ1-5, the CDR3 gives the full variable domain: SQTIHQWPATLVQPVGSPLSLECTVEGTSNPNLYWYRQAAGRGLQLLFYSVGIGQISSEVPQNLSASRPQDRQFILSSKKLLLSDSGFYLCAWSRGGLSNQPQHFGDGTRLSIL.

The chain recombines TRBV6-5 with TRBJ1-1, with TRBD1 as a possible D gene (5 bases). Germline-derived CDR1 and CDR2 are MNHEY and SVGAGI. V was cut by 8 bases and J by 1 base, with 14 bases left in between. This CDR3 is 14 amino acids long. CDR3 loop: CASVLGAWNTEAFF. The CDR3 DNA sequence: TGTGCCAGCGTCCTTGGGGCGTGGAACACTGAAGCTTTCTTT.

The genes are TRBV9 and TRBJ2-3, with TRBD2 identical over 8 bases. Germline V gives CDR1 SGDLS, CDR2 YYNGEE. CDR3 size: 16 residues. Trimming took 0 bases from V and 0 from J; bases not matched to a gene: 3. CDR3 in amino acids: CASSVASSGSTDTQYF. The CDR3 DNA follows: TGTGCCAGCAGCGTAGCATCTAGCGGGAGCACAGATACGCAGTATTTT.

The chain employs TRBV24-1 and TRBJ1-2; 11 bases are a match to TRBD1. The CDR3 is 15 amino acids. Germline V lookup: CDR1 KGHDR, CDR2 SFDVKD. Trimming cost V 3 bases and J 7 bases; bases outside gene matches: 6. CDR3 sequence reads: CATSDRTGGLGGYTF. As DNA, the CDR3 is TGTGCCACCAGTGATAGGACAGGGGGCCTTGGTGGCTACACCTTC.

V usage is TRBV2 and J usage is TRBJ2-5; 9 bases agree with TRBD2. The germline V gene encodes CDR1 SNHLY and CDR2 FYNNEI. V shed 7 bases, J shed 0 bases, and the junction held 6 bases outside the gene matches. This CDR3 spans 15 amino acids. CDR3 DNA sequence: TGTGCCAGCAATTTAGCGGGAGCGAACCAAGAGACCCAGTACTTC. Protein product: CASNLAGANQETQYF.

This chain links TRBV7-2 with TRBJ2-3; tentatively, D is TRBD1 (5 bases). The ends were cut back, 1 base at V and 2 bases at J, with 19 bases in the middle. Germline loops: CDR1 SGHTA, CDR2 FQGNSA. This CDR3 is built from 18 residues. DNA for the CDR3: TGTGCCAGCAGCTTAGGGGCGGCAAGGGGCGCGATCACAGATACGCAGTATTTT. Its translation: CASSLGAARGAITDTQYF.

The rearrangement joins TRBV18 to TRBJ1-1; maybe TRBD1 (6 bases). Per the germline V gene, CDR1 is KGHSH and CDR2 is LQKENI. CDR3 length equals 12 residues. V lost 4 bases to trimming and J lost 7 bases, with 10 bases between them. This CDR3 reads CASSRDRSEAFF. The CDR3 DNA sequence: TGTGCCAGCTCACGAGACAGGAGTGAAGCTTTCTTT.

This chain uses TRBV28 with TRBJ2-1; the D gene is possibly TRBD2 (5 bases). Germline CDR1 and CDR2: MDHEN and SYDVKM. The CDR3 has 14 amino acids. V lost 5 bases and J lost 8, with 16 bases in between. CDR3 bases: TGTGCCAGCAGTCTACTAGGTACAGTCGATGAGCAGTTCTTC. Amino acids: CASSLLGTVDEQFF.

This chain connects TRBV28 to TRBJ1-5; 10 bases align to TRBD1. The J segment lost 0 bases and the V segment lost 5 bases, leaving 10 bases of the junction unmatched. The CDR3 has 18 residues. CDR1 MDHEN and CDR2 SYDVKM come from the germline V gene. CDR3 in amino acids: CASSIGTGELYSNQPQHF. As DNA, the CDR3 is TGTGCCAGCAGTATCGGGACAGGGGAACTTTATAGCAATCAGCCCCAGCATTTT.

V and J are TRBV11-3 and TRBJ2-2; D is perhaps TRBD2 (6 bases). Per the germline V gene, CDR1 is SGHNT and CDR2 is YENEEA. There are 13 residues in the CDR3. V lost 5 bases and J 7 bases, leaving 11 bases between the germline ends. CDR3 DNA sequence: TGTGCCAGCAGCCTACGGGGGAGCGGGGAGCTGTTTTTT. It is translated as CASSLRGSGELFF.

This sequence joins TRBV12-3 or TRBV12-4 and TRBJ2-7; possible D gene TRBD2, 6 bases. CDR3 size: 12 residues. With 8 bases removed from V and 3 bases from J, the gap between germline ends came to 11 bases. DNA of the CDR3: TGTGCCAGCGCCGGGGGTTTCTACGAGCAGTACTTC. Amino acids: CASAGGFYEQYF.

The V gene is TRBV10-3, the J gene TRBJ2-1; D gene unclear. This CDR3 region has 13 residues. Per germline, CDR1 ENHRY and CDR2 SYGVKD. V dropped 6 bases and J dropped 7 bases, with 13 bases sitting between them. The CDR3 region has the DNA TGTGCCATCAGGGTCGAAATGCGAAATGAGCAGTTCTTC. This gives the protein CAIRVEMRNEQFF.

The count of this clone is one. The rearrangement joins TRBV11-2 to TRBJ2-1; 8 nucleotides align to TRBD2. Germline trimming cut 5 bases from V and 1 base from J; bases unmatched to any gene: 13. Looked up from germline, CDR1 is SGHAT and CDR2 is FQNNGV. The CDR3 is 18 amino acids. CDR3 bases: TGTGCCAGCAGCCTTGGAAAGGATGCGGGAGGTTCCTACAATGAGCAGTTCTTC. Its protein product is CASSLGKDAGGSYNEQFF.

V gene TRBV27 combines with J gene TRBJ1-2; D remains ambiguous. The germline V gene encodes CDR1 MNHEY and CDR2 SMNVEV (reference sequence). The length of the CDR3 is 14 residues. Between the trimmed V and J ends, which lost 4 bases and 5 bases, there was a span of 14 bases. CDR3 amino acids: CASSYRLGRYGYTF. The DNA of the CDR3 is TGTGCCAGCAGTTATAGACTCGGCCGGTATGGCTACACCTTC.

The chain recombines TRBV28 with TRBJ1-2; unclear D gene. Looked up from germline, CDR1 is MDHEN and CDR2 is SYDVKM. V lost 3 bases, J lost 6 bases, and 20 bases lay in between. The CDR3 is made up of 16 amino acids. The CDR3 protein is CASSFVPSVREDGYTF. The CDR3 nucleotides read TGTGCCAGCAGTTTCGTGCCAAGCGTAAGGGAGGATGGCTACACCTTC.

The chain links TRBV7-2 to TRBJ2-1; the D gene is possibly TRBD1 (6 bases). The germline V and J ends were trimmed by 3 bases and 1 base, with 10 bases remaining between them. The CDR3 loop spans 15 amino acids. Germline CDR1 and CDR2: SGHTA and FQGNSA. Here the CDR3 reads CASSFRTASYNEQFF. Here the CDR3 DNA reads TGTGCCAGCAGCTTCCGGACAGCGTCCTACAATGAGCAGTTCTTC. Full variable domain (remainder filled in from reference TRBV7-2 and TRBJ2-1): GAGVSQSPSNKVTEKGKDVELRCDPISGHTALYWYRQSLGQGLEFLIYFQGNSAPDKSGLPSDRFSAERTGGSVSTLTIQRTQQEDSAVYLCASSFRTASYNEQFFGPGTRLTVL.

This chain joins TRBV5-1 and TRBJ1-2; D unclear. The CDR3 sequence is 13 residues long. The V end lost 2 bases, the J end lost 8 bases, and 13 bases lay between the germline ends. Per germline, CDR1 SGHRS and CDR2 YFSETQ. The CDR3 region is CASSFPPQKGYTF. As DNA, the CDR3 is TGCGCCAGCAGCTTCCCCCCCCAGAAAGGCTACACCTTC.

The CDR3 nucleotides read TGTGCCAGCATCCCCGGGGGCGCAGGGGGTGAGCAGTTCTTC. Translation: CASIPGGAGGEQFF. V gene TRBV6-2 or TRBV6-3 combines with J gene TRBJ2-1; D may be TRBD1 (7 bases). Trimming cost V 7 bases and J 9 bases, with 19 bases left between them. Per the germline V gene, CDR1 is MNHEY and CDR2 is SVGEGT. This CDR3 has 14 residues.